The clone carrying this TCR beta chain was picked up many times. The target antigen is unknown. Single cDNA molecules in the library carried unique molecular identifiers attached during preparation. Source study methods: There were a median of around 97,000 TCRs per sample, with a range from about 23,224 to 690,600. MiXCR, applied by TCRdb to the 5' RACE reads, yields one record per CDR3 protein. TCRdb, not the authors, supplied the V and J calls. The sample has about 140,000 distinct CDR3 sequences, around 4.4% seen once. This entry is derived from a study of human T cells and chemical hapten exposure. Whole-study context: Per-sample variation in TCR yield stemmed mainly from small pooled library volume differences. Study-wide findings and caveats: Following DPC sensitization, TCRs present above 1 in 1000 frequency showed no change.

V was cut by 0 bases and J by 4 bases, with 15 bases left in between. This CDR3 comprises 16 residues. Germline V gene lookup returns CDR1 LGHDT and CDR2 YNNKEL (reference sequence). The authors' total RNA extraction used unfractionated whole blood. V is TRBV3-1 and J is TRBJ1-1; D uncertain. The receptor was derived from a female donor in good health. In nucleotides, the CDR3 is TGTGCCAGCAGCCAAGATCGGGCAGTTGGGGTCACTGAAGCTTTCTTT. Translation: CASSQDRAVGVTEAFF.